The entry below gives a single T cell receptor (beta chain) sequence along with its context. This sample also contains other DNA sequences that code for the same CDR3. These data are taken from a study of blood T cell repertoires in COVID-19. The repertoire was sequenced with immunoSEQ multiplex PCR; TCRdb's copy has only in-frame clones and lacks some. The table records some 300,000 clones, around 90% of them present only once. V lost 3 bases and J 6 bases, leaving 18 bases between the germline ends. The CDR3 spans 17 residues. Germline V gene data show CDR1 as MDHEN and CDR2 as SYDVKM. The age range of participants was roughly 18 to 90 years, with residence in around 22 US areas.

This clonotype originated in a woman between 25 and 40 years old who had recovered from COVID-19. The gene calls are TRBV28 and TRBJ1-6; possibly TRBD1 for D (5 bases). Specimen: PBMCs or T cells enriched from blood (not recorded which). The CDR3 protein is CASSFRNLRRGNSPLHF. The CDR3 DNA is TGTGCCAGCAGTTTCCGAAATTTACGAAGGGGTAATTCACCCCTCCACTTT.